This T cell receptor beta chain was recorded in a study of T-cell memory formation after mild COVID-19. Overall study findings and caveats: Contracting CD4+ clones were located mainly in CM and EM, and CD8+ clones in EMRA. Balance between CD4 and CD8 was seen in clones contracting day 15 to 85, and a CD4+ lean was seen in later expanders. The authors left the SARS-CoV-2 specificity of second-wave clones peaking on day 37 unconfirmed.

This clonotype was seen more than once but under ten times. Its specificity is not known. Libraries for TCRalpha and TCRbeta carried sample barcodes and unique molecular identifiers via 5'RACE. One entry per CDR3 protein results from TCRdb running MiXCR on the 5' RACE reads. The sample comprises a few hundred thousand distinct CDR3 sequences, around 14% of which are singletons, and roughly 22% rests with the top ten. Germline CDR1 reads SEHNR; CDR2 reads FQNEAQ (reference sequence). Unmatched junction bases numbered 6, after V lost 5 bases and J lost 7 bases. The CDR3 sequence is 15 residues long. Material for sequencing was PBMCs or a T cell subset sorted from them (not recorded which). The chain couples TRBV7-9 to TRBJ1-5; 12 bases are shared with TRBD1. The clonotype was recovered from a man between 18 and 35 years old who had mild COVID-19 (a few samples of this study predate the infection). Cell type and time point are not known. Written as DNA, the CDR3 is TGTGCCAGCAGCCCCGGGACAGGGGGCCAGCAGCCCCAGCATTTT. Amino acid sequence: CASSPGTGGQQPQHF.